The rows below give T cell receptor beta chains drawn from one sample of a study of T cell changes during pregnancy in multiple sclerosis. Produced via immunoSEQ multiplex PCR; TCRdb's table is partial and in-frame only. The sample lists about 57,000 clones; roughly 92% were seen once. Sequencing was performed on CD4+ T cells from peripheral blood mononuclear cells, taken in the third trimester of pregnancy. These receptors all stem from a female donor with multiple sclerosis, enrolled in a pregnancy study. Each CDR3 is given with its conserved first and last residue. The D gene is left open where the match is weak. The listing skips clone size in some rows; elsewhere it reads once, few, many or a size class.

DNA: TGCGCCAGCAGCCAGAGGCAAGGCTACGAGCAGTACTTC
CDR3: CASSQRQGYEQYF
size: .
D: .
J: TRBJ2-7
V: TRBV4-3

DNA: TGTGCCTGGACCCAGGAGGGGACAGGGAAAAAACTGTTTTTT
CDR3: CAWTQEGTGKKLFF
size: .
D: TRBD1
J: TRBJ1-4
V: TRBV30

DNA: TGTGCCAGCAGCTTAACCCTCACGCGGGGGGCCGGGGAGCTGTTTTTT
CDR3: CASSLTLTRGAGELFF
size: .
D: TRBD2
J: TRBJ2-2
V: TRBV7-3

DNA: TGTGCCAGCAGCTTCGGACTTCAAGAGACCCAGTACTTC
CDR3: CASSFGLQETQYF
size: .
D: .
J: TRBJ2-5
V: TRBV7-6

DNA: TGTGCCAGCAGCTTTTTCTTCCCGGTGGACAGCCACTATGGGAACACCTTC
CDR3: CASSFFFPVDSHYGNTF
size: .
D: .
J: TRBJ1-2
V: TRBV7-9

DNA: TGTGCCAGCAGCGTAGCTGGCAGGGATCGGTCACCCCTCCACTTT
CDR3: CASSVAGRDRSPLHF
size: .
D: .
J: TRBJ1-6
V: TRBV9

DNA: TGCAGCGTTATAGGGGCGCAGGGGCAGTTCTTC
CDR3: CSVIGAQGQFF
size: .
D: .
J: TRBJ2-1
V: TRBV29-1

DNA: TGTGCCATCAGCCCAGGGGGGCGTTATGATGAAAAACTGTTTTTT
CDR3: CAISPGGRYDEKLFF
size: .
D: TRBD1
J: TRBJ1-4
V: TRBV10-3

DNA: TGTGCCAGCAGCTTGCCGCGGGGGTACTACAATGAGCAGTTCTTC
CDR3: CASSLPRGYYNEQFF
size: .
D: TRBD2
J: TRBJ2-1
V: TRBV5-4

DNA: TGCGCCAGCAGGCGGGATAACAGCGGTAATTCACCCCTCCACTTT
CDR3: CASRRDNSGNSPLHF
size: few
D: .
J: TRBJ1-6
V: TRBV5-1

DNA: TGTGCCCGTAACCCTGACAGGGACCCTAACTATGGCTACACCTTC
CDR3: CARNPDRDPNYGYTF
size: .
D: TRBD1
J: TRBJ1-2
V: TRBV30

DNA: TGTGCCAGCAGCTTAAGGCCAGGGAAGGGGTCAGATACGCAGTATTTT
CDR3: CASSLRPGKGSDTQYF
size: .
D: .
J: TRBJ2-3
V: TRBV7-3

DNA: TGTGCCAGCAGGCTCGACAGACTGAACACTGAAGCTTTCTTT
CDR3: CASRLDRLNTEAFF
size: .
D: .
J: TRBJ1-1
V: TRBV6-1

DNA: TGTGCCAGCAGGTATAACAGGGGTATGAACACTGAAGCTTTCTTT
CDR3: CASRYNRGMNTEAFF
size: .
D: TRBD1
J: TRBJ1-1
V: TRBV6-6

DNA: TGTGCCAGCAGCTTAAGACTAATGGGGGAGGGCACAGATACGCAGTATTTT
CDR3: CASSLRLMGEGTDTQYF
size: .
D: .
J: TRBJ2-3
V: TRBV7-6

DNA: TGTGCCTGCGCTCCCGGAGACAGGGAAGTGGGAGAGCAGTACTTC
CDR3: CACAPGDREVGEQYF
size: .
D: TRBD1
J: TRBJ2-7
V: TRBV30

DNA: TGTGCCATCGGAGAGGGCAGGGGATATAATTCACCCCTCCACTTT
CDR3: CAIGEGRGYNSPLHF
size: .
D: .
J: TRBJ1-6
V: TRBV10-3

DNA: TGTGCCAGTAGTATCTCCGGTCGGGGGAGGCAGCGGTATAATGAAAAACTGTTTTTT
CDR3: CASSISGRGRQRYNEKLFF
size: .
D: .
J: TRBJ1-4
V: TRBV19

DNA: TGTGCCAGCGGTAAAATCGGGACAGGGTCAAGGGATACGCAGTATTTT
CDR3: CASGKIGTGSRDTQYF
size: .
D: TRBD1
J: TRBJ2-3
V: TRBV9

DNA: TGTGCCAGTGAGAGGGAAAAACTGTTTTTT
CDR3: CASEREKLFF
size: .
D: .
J: TRBJ1-4
V: TRBV19

DNA: TGTGCCAGCAGCTCGGGGAGGAACACTGAAGCTTTCTTT
CDR3: CASSSGRNTEAFF
size: .
D: .
J: TRBJ1-1
V: TRBV7-2

DNA: TGTGCCAGTAGTATAAGGCAGGGGGCCTACGAGCAGTACTTC
CDR3: CASSIRQGAYEQYF
size: .
D: TRBD1
J: TRBJ2-7
V: TRBV19

DNA: TGTGCCATCAGTGGGGCCCCTAGGGGCTCTGGAAACACCATATATTTT
CDR3: CAISGAPRGSGNTIYF
size: .
D: .
J: TRBJ1-3
V: TRBV10-3

DNA: TGTGCCAGCAGTGAGGGGCCGACCCCCAAAGAGACCCAGTACTTC
CDR3: CASSEGPTPKETQYF
size: .
D: .
J: TRBJ2-5
V: TRBV6-1

DNA: TGTGCCACCAAACGCTTGTCAGGGGGGACAGATACGCAGTATTTT
CDR3: CATKRLSGGTDTQYF
size: .
D: .
J: TRBJ2-3
V: TRBV19

DNA: TGTGCCAGCAGGGAGGGTCCATATGGCTACACCTTC
CDR3: CASREGPYGYTF
size: .
D: .
J: TRBJ1-2
V: TRBV9

DNA: TGTGCCAGCAGCGTTACAGGGGGCTCTACCGGGGAGCTGTTTTTT
CDR3: CASSVTGGSTGELFF
size: .
D: TRBD1
J: TRBJ2-2
V: TRBV9